The present T cell receptor beta chain was sequenced within a study of vaccination effects on CD4 cells after COVID-19 (dated by TCRdb to between 2021 and 2024). In terms of the full investigation: In the ViraFEST assay, PBMC were stimulated with viral peptide pools, and TCR sequencing was then used to find antigen-specific CD4+ T cell clonotypes based on their expansion. Participants received two doses of either the BNT162b2 or the mRNA-1273 mRNA SARS-CoV-2 vaccine. Roughly 1.9 million PBMC per well were cultured with 8.5 to 10 ug/ml peptides in IMDM containing about 5% human AB serum, around 10 IU/ml IL-2 and gentamicin. The study compared SARS-CoV-2 spike-specific CD4+ TCR repertoires before and after mRNA vaccination in COVID-19 convalescent patients and infection-naive vaccine recipients. Altogether, roughly 10 COVID-19 convalescent patients and a few SARS-CoV-2-naive healthy vaccine recipients made up the full study. The Oncomine TCR Beta short-read assay on an Illumina iSeq 100 was used to sequence cultures from other donors in the study.

For CDR1 and CDR2, the germline V gene lists KGHDR and SFDVKD. The trim is 6 bases for V and 3 bases for J, with a gap of 8 bases between the germline ends. The CDR3 starts with the cysteine, ends with the phenylalanine, and has 12 residues. Just CDR3 DNA is preserved here, 36 bases in frame from base 1. Here is what the overall study found, with its caveats: The study was limited by a small number of convalescent patients and lacked early post-infection timepoints. At late post-vaccination timepoints, both infection-induced and vaccine-induced clones showed marked clonal contraction, consistent with waning T cell responses. Among healthy vaccine recipients, nearly all vaccine-induced clones were SARS-CoV-2 mono-reactive, and only 1 of 255 was cross-reactive with common cold coronaviruses.

After around 10 days of culture, CD4+ T cells were isolated with the EasySep CD4+ T cell isolation kit. Negative nucleocapsid antibody results before and after vaccination confirmed that the healthy vaccine recipients had no prior SARS-CoV-2 infection. Half of the culture medium was replaced with fresh IL-2-containing medium on days 3 and 7. Unless noted otherwise, every peptide stimulation condition was grown in triplicate wells. PBMC were separated from whole blood using Ficoll-Paque Plus gradient centrifugation and were then either cryopreserved at -140C or used fresh. The QIAamp micro DNA kit was used to extract genomic DNA from the cultured CD4+ T cells. A word on this clone: This receptor's antigen is unknown. Base qualities are not at hand, and no much larger clone is one base apart.

The receptor library was made with the immunoSEQ multiplex PCR assay. DNA from the cultured, isolated CD4+ T cells was subjected to TCR beta CDR3 sequencing. The paper's processing steps were these. Non-productive TCR sequences were removed, reads were trimmed to the CDR3 region, and CDR3s of at least 7 amino acids were retained. The MANAFEST web app was used to identify antigen-specific clonotypes by comparing expansion in peptide wells with expansion in reference cultures. To be called positive, a clone needed expansion at FDR<0.05 compared with the reference and with all other wells, an odds ratio greater than 5, and a frequency greater than 0.1% in two replicate wells. Cross-reactive clonotypes were defined as significantly expanded in SARS-CoV-2 spike wells and in at least one common cold coronavirus spike condition. CDR3 similarity was assessed by Levenshtein distance using the stringdist R package, and unrooted trees were constructed with ape in R 3.6.1. TCRdb provides this immuneACCESS table in a form limited to in-frame rearrangements. Some clones are lacking; in checked studies, under half of them reflect an unresolved V gene, and why the rest are absent is not known. V and J calls and clone size are copied from that table; D and trimming were computed from the DNA. The sample table holds roughly 36,000 clones, of which approximately 75% were seen once. In total, the top ten clones hold about 3% of the sample.

The source is a human donor who received a COVID-19 vaccine. The rearrangement joined TRBV24-1 to TRBJ2-7, with the D gene uncertain. The sample in question was CD4+ T cells from PBMCs cultured without peptide, obtained before COVID-19 vaccination. DNA sequence: TGTGCCACCAGTAAGTGGGGCTACGAGCAGTACTTC. It encodes CATSKWGYEQYF.